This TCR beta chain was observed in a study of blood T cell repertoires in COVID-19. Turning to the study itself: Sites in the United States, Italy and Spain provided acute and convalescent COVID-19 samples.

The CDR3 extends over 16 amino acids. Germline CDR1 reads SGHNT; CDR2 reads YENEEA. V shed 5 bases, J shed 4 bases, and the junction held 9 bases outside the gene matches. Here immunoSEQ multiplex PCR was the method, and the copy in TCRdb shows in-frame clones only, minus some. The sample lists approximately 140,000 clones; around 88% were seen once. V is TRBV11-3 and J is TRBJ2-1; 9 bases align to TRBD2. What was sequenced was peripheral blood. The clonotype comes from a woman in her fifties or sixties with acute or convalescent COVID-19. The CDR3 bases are TGTGCCAGCAGCGCCCGGCTCGCGGGGGGGTACAATGAGCAGTTCTTC. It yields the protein CASSARLAGGYNEQFF.